Presented here are 18 T cell receptor beta chains from one specimen sequenced in a study of shared clonotypes between healthy human individuals. Produced via immunoSEQ multiplex PCR; TCRdb's table is partial and in-frame only. The table lists more than 400,000 clones, about 84% of them singletons, with about an eighth in the top ten. Sequencing was carried out using PBMCs. Receptors originate from a woman between 40 and 55 years old in good health. Some clones in this sample may be carry-over from other donors' samples.

The CDR3 reads CASSWTGSSYNEQFF. In nucleotides, the CDR3 is TGTGCCAGCAGCTGGACAGGGTCTTCATACAATGAGCAGTTCTTC. The chain joins TRBV9 to TRBJ2-1; 8 bases are shared with TRBD1. This CDR3 is 15 amino acids long. The J segment lost 4 bases and the V segment lost 4 bases, leaving 7 bases of the junction unmatched. Germline V gene sequence: CDR1 SGDLS, CDR2 YYNGEE.

As for this clone: This probably arose from a read error, given a far larger clone one base away. The J gene is TRBJ2-5, the V gene TRBV5-1, with unresolved D. The CDR3 has 11 amino acids. The germline V gene has CDR1 SGHRS and CDR2 YFSETQ. The CDR3 reads CVSSLSETQYF. DNA for the CDR3: TGCGTCAGCAGCTTATCCGAGACCCAGTACTTC.

A word on this clone: A far larger clone is just one base off, so this is likely a read error. The V and J genes are TRBV7-3 and TRBJ1-3; D not resolved. V shed 6 bases and J shed 0 bases, with 3 bases lying between them. This CDR3 has 12 amino acids. Germline V gene lookup returns CDR1 SGHTA and CDR2 FQGTGA. The DNA of the CDR3 is TGTGCCAGCAGTCCCTCTGGAAACACCATATATTTT. Its translation is CASSPSGNTIYF.

The J gene is TRBJ2-1, the V gene TRBV7-9, with 9 nucleotides matching TRBD1. The CDR3 runs 16 residues. Germline CDR1 is SEHNR and CDR2 is FQNEAQ (reference sequence). V lost 5 bases and J lost 7; bases outside the gene matches: 12. In nucleotides, the CDR3 is TGTGCCAGCAGCCACCCGTCCCGGGACAGGGAAAATGAGCAGTTCTTC. Translation gives CASSHPSRDRENEQFF. Full variable domain (remainder filled in from reference TRBV7-9 and TRBJ2-1): DTGVSQNPRHKITKRGQNVTFRCDPISEHNRLYWYRQTLGQGPEFLTYFQNEAQLEKSRLLSDRFSAERPKGSFSTLEIQRTEQGDSAMYLCASSHPSRDRENEQFFGPGTRLTVL.

Written as DNA, the CDR3 is TGTGCCAGCAGTTTGTCCGCGACCTTCGGACGGGAGACCCAGTACTTC. The encoded protein is CASSLSATFGRETQYF. V is TRBV27 and J is TRBJ2-5; D unclear. Between the trimmed V and J ends, which lost 3 bases and 5 bases, there was a span of 19 bases. This CDR3 comprises 16 residues. CDR1 and CDR2 (germline): MNHEY, SMNVEV (reference sequence).

This chain's CDR3 is CASSPRTGHSNQPQHF. The CDR3 DNA is TGTGCCAGCAGTCCTAGGACAGGGCATAGCAATCAGCCCCAGCATTTT. The chain carries TRBV27 and TRBJ1-5, with TRBD1 identical over 8 bases. Germline trimming cut 5 bases from V and 0 bases from J; bases unmatched to any gene: 6. This CDR3 comprises 16 residues. Germline-derived CDR1 and CDR2 are MNHEY and SMNVEV (reference sequence).

The rearrangement uses TRBV9 and TRBJ2-3, with unresolved D. Germline V CDR1 and CDR2: SGDLS, YYNGEE. Deletions cut 2 bases from V and 8 bases from J, with 18 bases between. The CDR3 extends over 15 amino acids. In DNA form, the CDR3 reads TGTGCCAGCAGCGTGGGGATGGCTCGTTCGGGTACGCAGTATTTT. Its protein product is CASSVGMARSGTQYF.

Worth noting for this clone: A clone one base away is much larger, so this may be a read error. Other DNA sequences from this sample encode an identical CDR3 as well. The J gene is TRBJ2-2, the V gene TRBV5-4, with TRBD1 matching over 8 bases. Germline assignment: CDR1 SGHNT and CDR2 YYREEE (reference sequence). The ends lost 4 bases at V and 2 bases at J; junction bases unmatched: 7. This CDR3 comprises 16 residues. The CDR3 reads CASSKITGGNTGELFF. The CDR3 DNA sequence: TGTGCCAGCAGCAAGATTACAGGGGGTAACACCGGGGAGCTGTTTTTT.

This chain connects TRBV30 to TRBJ2-1; D call uncertain. Trimming took off 2 bases at V and 1 base at J, with 6 bases between the two ends. In germline, CDR1 is GTSNPN, CDR2 SVGIG (reference sequence). The CDR3 length is 13 residues. The CDR3 DNA is TGTGCCTGGAGTATGGGTTCCTACAATGAGCAGTTCTTC. The encoded protein is CAWSMGSYNEQFF.

This chain uses TRBV11-2 with TRBJ2-1, with a possible D match to TRBD2 (7 bases). V was trimmed by 5 bases and J by 8 bases, leaving 19 bases between them. CDR1 SGHAT and CDR2 FQNNGV come from the germline V gene. The CDR3 totals 15 residues. The chain's CDR3 is CASSPRGGVADEQFF. The CDR3, as DNA: TGTGCCAGCAGCCCTAGGGGGGGAGTAGCGGATGAGCAGTTCTTC.

The chain joins TRBV27 to TRBJ2-1, with D maybe TRBD2 (6 bases). Per germline, CDR1 MNHEY and CDR2 SMNVEV (reference sequence). The CDR3 sequence is 14 residues long. The ends were cut back, 1 base at V and 3 bases at J, with 7 bases in the middle. The DNA of the CDR3 is TGTGCCAGCAGTTTATACGGGAGCTACAATGAGCAGTTCTTC. Amino acids: CASSLYGSYNEQFF.

V and J are TRBV19 and TRBJ2-7; 9 bases align to TRBD2. Germline trimming cut 4 bases from V and 4 bases from J; bases unmatched to any gene: 5. The CDR3 has 14 amino acids. Germline V lookup: CDR1 LNHDA, CDR2 SQIVND (reference sequence). The CDR3 loop is CASSSGGGAYEQYF. DNA for the CDR3: TGTGCCAGTAGTAGTGGCGGGGGGGCATACGAGCAGTACTTC.

This clone appeared once. The chain couples TRBV2 to TRBJ1-5; the D is unclear. The germline gives CDR1 SNHLY, CDR2 FYNNEI. Trimming removed 8 bases at V and 2 bases at J, with 7 bases between. The CDR3 loop spans 12 amino acids. In nucleotides, the CDR3 is TGTGCCAGCGCGGAGGGCAATCAGCCCCAGCATTTT. Protein product: CASAEGNQPQHF.

This clone was counted a few times. The CDR3 loop is CASSQGPNTGELFF. The CDR3 DNA is TGTGCCAGCAGTCAGGGGCCGAACACCGGGGAGCTGTTTTTT. The chain couples TRBV11-3 to TRBJ2-2; D is possibly TRBD1 (6 bases). CDR1 and CDR2 from the germline V gene are SGHNT and YENEEA. Trimming cost V 6 bases and J 0 bases, with 8 bases left between them. The length of the CDR3 is 14 residues.

Notes on this clone: Only one base separates this from a far larger clonotype, so it likely reflects a read error. V is TRBV10-1 and J is TRBJ2-1, with D unresolved. CDR1 and CDR2 (germline): WNHNN, SYGVQD (reference sequence). CDR3 length: 13 amino acids. Between the trimmed V and J ends, which lost 8 bases and 4 bases, there was a span of 12 bases. For the CDR3, the DNA is TGCGCCAGCTTTTCTCGGTGTTACAATGAGCAGTTCTTC. This translates into CASFSRCYNEQFF.

Points on this clone: This probably arose from a read error, given a far larger clone one base away. The rearrangement joins TRBV6-4 to TRBJ1-1; 8 bases align to TRBD1. This CDR3 contains 14 residues. CDR1 MRHNA and CDR2 SNTAGT come from the germline V gene. For the CDR3, the DNA is TGTGCCAGCAGTGAGGGACAGGAGAACACTGAAGCTCTCTTT. This gives the protein CASSEGQENTEALF.

The gene calls are TRBV5-1 and TRBJ2-1; possible D gene TRBD1, 6 bases. The germline CDR1 and CDR2 sequences are SGHRS and YFSETQ. The CDR3 length is 15 residues. Deletions cut 4 bases from V and 0 bases from J, with 11 bases between. The CDR3 here is CASSPRGGSYNEQFF. CDR3 coding DNA: TGCGCCAGCAGCCCTCGAGGGGGCTCCTACAATGAGCAGTTCTTC.

Of note for this clone: A far larger clone lies a single base away; this is likely a read error. J is TRBJ2-5 and V is TRBV29-1, with a tentative D call TRBD2 (5 bases). This CDR3 spans 17 amino acids. V was pared by 0 bases and J by 1 base, with 18 bases between. The germline CDR1 and CDR2 sequences are SQVTM and ANQGSEA. The CDR3: CSVEDRPRVNFQETQYF. The CDR3 DNA is TGCAGCGTTGAAGATCGCCCGCGGGTGAATTTCCAAGAGACCCAGTACTTC.